This record covers a single T cell receptor (beta chain). The antigen remains undetermined. CDR1 is MNHEY and CDR2 is SVGAGI in the germline V gene. The CDR3 totals 12 residues. Researchers made TCR beta libraries by using iRepertoire HTBI primers and running Arm-PCR on CDR3 regions. TCRdb analysed the multiplex PCR reads with MiXCR anew, one entry per CDR3 protein. In the table there are hundreds of thousands of distinct CDR3 sequences, about 16% of which are singletons. Time point described: newly diagnosed GD, antithyroid drugs for less than 3 months. From PBMCs, RNA was extracted and then used to make the TCR library. Investigators report Graves' disease was diagnosed under American Thyroid Association guidelines. The source of the sample is a study of regulatory T cells in long-lasting Graves disease. At the level of the study: Patients with new Graves' disease had used antithyroid drugs below 3 months.

General study points: Persistent Graves' disease cases displayed lower TCR diversity than newly diagnosed ones. Peripheral blood alone, not thyroid tissue, underwent study.

V usage is TRBV6-5 and J usage is TRBJ2-1; D is unresolved. The J call is uncertain, as TRBJ2-5 better fits the DNA end. This TCR was sampled from a female donor with Graves disease. The source material was peripheral blood mononuclear cells (PBMCs), sampled at new diagnosis, from a patient treated with antithyroid drugs. CDR3 sequence (DNA): TGTGCCAGCAGTTACCCAAGGGAGACCCAGTACTTC. It is translated as CASSYPRETQYF.